The sequence of this T cell receptor beta chain was determined in a study of blood T cell repertoires in COVID-19. For the study at large: The origin of the acute and convalescent COVID-19 samples was the United States, Italy and Spain.

Authors' processing steps: Reference gene primer amplification in the assay estimated nucleated cell counts. The assay was immunoSEQ multiplex PCR, and TCRdb's table has in-frame clones only and misses some. That table is the source of V, J and clone size, and D and trimming were worked out from the DNA. The sample contains about 63,000 clones, around 84% of which appear only once. V shed 3 bases and J 13 bases; nucleotides not matched to a gene: 15. The germline gives CDR1 SGHNT, CDR2 YYREEE (reference sequence). This CDR3 is 16 amino acids long. The receptor was isolated from a human donor in a cohort sampled during active COVID-19. V usage is TRBV5-4 and J usage is TRBJ2-7, with 14 bases matching TRBD2. Sequencing was carried out using peripheral blood. The CDR3 region is CASSSQTSGRARLFYF. CDR3 sequence (DNA): TGTGCCAGCAGCTCCCAGACTAGCGGGAGGGCCCGTTTGTTTTACTTC.